This TCR beta chain was recorded in a study of T-cell reconstitution after alpha-beta-depleted transplantation in children. Study results and limitations: T cells produced anew were the main source of T-cell counts and diversity one year after transplant. Surviving recipient T cells and thymic progenitors accounted for the high day-60 TCRbeta diversity observed in some patients. Expanded graft clones, several hundred of them, were reportedly the source of alpha-beta T cells about two months after transplant.

Points on this clonotype: Its target is not known.

Unique molecular identifiers featured in how the TCRbeta library was prepared. TCRdb itself ran the PCR reads through MiXCR, one entry per CDR3 protein. The table has about 310,000 distinct CDR3 sequences, around 25% seen once; the top ten hold approximately 11%. Sequencing used PBMCs, mostly from graft donor cells, obtained 180 days after TCRalphabeta/CD19-depleted stem cell transplant. The clonotype comes from a male patient younger than 18 who had a stem cell transplant for acute lymphoblastic leukemia, so the T cells may come from the graft donor.

The CDR3 loop reads CASSPGDGPQHF. DNA for the CDR3: TGTGCCAGCAGCCCGGGGGATGGGCCCCAGCATTTT. The V call is TRBV11-2, the J call TRBJ1-5; tentatively, D is TRBD1 (5 bases). The CDR3 spans 12 residues. Germline V gene sequence: CDR1 SGHAT, CDR2 FQNNGV. V shed 5 bases and J shed 9 bases, with 11 bases lying between them.